What follows describes a single TCR beta chain. Its cognate antigen is unknown. The data are from a study of cytomegalovirus exposure and HLA in healthy donors. The study's findings and limits: Most TCR sequences proved rare, with some public TCRs found in many donors. A later analysis reportedly identified an Asian-associated ancestry cluster as carrying fewer N-insertions than the 666-donor mean. V- and J-gene trimming of TCR beta was linked (in a later analysis) to a missense DCLRE1C variant.

Germline CDR1 and CDR2: MNHEY and SMNVEV (reference sequence). The V end was cut by 5 bases, the J end by 4 bases, with 15 bases between. The CDR3 sequence is 15 residues long. Researchers ran the PCR with 60 Vbeta and 13 Jbeta primers. Method: immunoSEQ multiplex PCR; TCRdb's copy keeps in-frame clones and lacks some. In the table there are 150,000 to 200,000 clones, approximately 70% of which are singletons. V gene TRBV27 combines with J gene TRBJ1-5; a weak D match, TRBD1 (5 bases). Specimen: PBMCs. The receptor was isolated from a man in his forties in good health and CMV-seropositive. The CDR3 region has the DNA TGTGCCAGCAGTCCCCGCGGCAGGGCGAATCAGCCCCAGCATTTT. It yields the protein CASSPRGRANQPQHF.